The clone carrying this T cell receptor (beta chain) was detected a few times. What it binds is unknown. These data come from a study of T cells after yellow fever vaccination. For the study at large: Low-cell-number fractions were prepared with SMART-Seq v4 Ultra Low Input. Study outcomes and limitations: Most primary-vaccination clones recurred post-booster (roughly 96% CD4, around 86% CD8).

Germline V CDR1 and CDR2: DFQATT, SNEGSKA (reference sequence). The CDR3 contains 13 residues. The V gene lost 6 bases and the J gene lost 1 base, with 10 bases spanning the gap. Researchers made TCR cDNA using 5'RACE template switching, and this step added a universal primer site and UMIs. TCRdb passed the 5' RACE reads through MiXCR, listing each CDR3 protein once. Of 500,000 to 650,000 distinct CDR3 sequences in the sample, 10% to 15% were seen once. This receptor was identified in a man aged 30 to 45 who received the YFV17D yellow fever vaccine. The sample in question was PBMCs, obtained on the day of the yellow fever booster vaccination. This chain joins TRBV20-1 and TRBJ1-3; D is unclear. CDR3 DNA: TGCAGTGCCACTTTAGGGTCTGGAAACACCATATATTTT. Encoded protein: CSATLGSGNTIYF.